The TCR beta chain described here comes from a study of blood T cell repertoires in COVID-19. Across the study: The United States, Italy and Spain were the sources of the acute and convalescent COVID-19 samples.

Per germline, CDR1 MDHEN and CDR2 SYDVKM. V shed 7 bases and J shed 6 bases, with 15 bases lying between them. This CDR3 comprises 14 residues. Authors' processing steps: Estimated nucleated cell counts came from reference gene primer amplification. Assay used: immunoSEQ multiplex PCR; TCRdb lists only in-frame clones, some missing. V, J and clone size reflect that table, while D and trimming were determined from the DNA. Seen here are 290,000 or so clones, 75% to 95% observed once, and the top ten hold 1% to 1.3%. Participant age was about 18 to 89 years, and participants resided in fewer than 25 US areas. Assignments of participants to cohorts depended upon their own reported clinical history.

This chain connects TRBV28 to TRBJ2-2; tentatively, D is TRBD2 (5 bases). The specimen was PBMCs or T cells enriched from blood (not recorded which). The origin of this receptor is a woman aged 25 to 45 who had recovered from COVID-19. The CDR3 DNA reads as TGTGCCAGCACCCCCACGAGGGAAGCCGGGGAGCTGTTTTTT. The encoded protein is CASTPTREAGELFF.